The 11 T cell receptor beta chains given below trace back to one sample, sequenced in a study of T cell changes during pregnancy in multiple sclerosis. The table came from immunoSEQ multiplex PCR; TCRdb's copy has only in-frame clones and leaves some out. Of about 94,000 clones in the sample, approximately 94% were seen once. This specimen consisted of peripheral blood, obtained in the third trimester of pregnancy. These receptor sequences come from a female donor with multiple sclerosis, enrolled in a pregnancy study.

The J gene is TRBJ2-3, the V gene TRBV2, with 12 bases matching TRBD2. V dropped 8 bases and J dropped 4; count of bases not matched to a gene: 7. The CDR3 is 15 amino acids. From germline, CDR1 is SNHLY and CDR2 FYNNEI. CDR3 nucleotide sequence: TGTGCCAGCCCTCTGCTAGCGGGAGGGTCAGATACGCAGTATTTT. It translates to CASPLLAGGSDTQYF.

In DNA, the CDR3 is TGTGCCAGCAGTGGACCGGGACTGAATAACTATGGCTACACCTTC. It yields the protein CASSGPGLNNYGYTF. The genes are TRBV2 and TRBJ1-2; D is perhaps TRBD1 (5 bases). Trimming left V 4 bases short and J 1 base short, with 13 bases between. This CDR3 contains 15 residues. Germline loops: CDR1 SNHLY, CDR2 FYNNEI.

The chain uses TRBV30 and TRBJ2-1, with 11 bases fitting TRBD1. The CDR3 extends over 16 amino acids. V lost 0 bases to trimming and J lost 6 bases; unmatched junction nucleotides: 7. CDR1 is GTSNPN and CDR2 is SVGIG in the germline V gene (reference sequence). The DNA of the CDR3 is TGTGCCTGGAGTGTCCCAGGGACAGGGGGGTTCAATGAGCAGTTCTTC. Encoded protein: CAWSVPGTGGFNEQFF.

This clone was observed once. This chain joins TRBV21-1 and TRBJ2-7; TRBD1, as called in the table, went unchecked against the DNA. TRBV21-1 is deemed a pseudogene. This CDR3 contains 15 residues. The CDR3, as DNA: TGTGCCAGCAGCAAAGCCAAGGACAGGCAGCACGAGCAGTACTTC. It codes for CASSKAKDRQHEQYF.

As regards this clone: Other DNA sequences in the sample encode the same CDR3. The rearrangement links TRBV7-9 to TRBJ2-2; D unresolved. The CDR3 totals 15 residues. Trimming took off 4 bases at V and 4 bases at J, with 13 bases between the two ends. Germline loops: CDR1 SEHNR, CDR2 FQNEAQ (reference sequence). The CDR3 DNA reads as TGTGCCAGCAGCTCGCTAAGGCCGGGCACCGGGGAGCTGTTTTTT. This codes for CASSSLRPGTGELFF.

The V call is TRBV11-2, the J call TRBJ2-1, with 8 nucleotides matching TRBD2. The CDR3 sequence is 15 residues long. V shed 4 bases and J 4 bases; nucleotides not matched to a gene: 6. Germline values: CDR1 SGHAT, CDR2 FQNNGV. CDR3 residues: CASSSRLALYNEQFF. The DNA for the CDR3 is TGTGCCAGCAGCTCCAGACTAGCGCTGTACAATGAGCAGTTCTTC.

The chain couples TRBV27 to TRBJ2-7; TRBD1 matches at 9 bases. V was clipped by 6 bases and J by 6 bases; unmatched bases: 9. The CDR3 totals 14 residues. The germline CDR1 and CDR2 sequences are MNHEY and SMNVEV (reference sequence). CDR3 DNA: TGTGCCAGCAGAGTCGGGACAGGGCTTCGCGAGCAGTACTTC. Its translation: CASRVGTGLREQYF.

In its sample, this clone was seen a few times. J is TRBJ1-2 and V is TRBV19, with D maybe TRBD1 (6 bases). V was clipped by 6 bases and J by 2 bases, with 7 bases between them. The CDR3 has 12 amino acids. Germline V gene data show CDR1 as LNHDA and CDR2 as SQIVND (reference sequence). Here the CDR3 reads CASRQGNYGYTF. Written as DNA, the CDR3 is TGTGCCAGTAGACAGGGAAACTATGGCTACACCTTC.

The chain combines TRBV11-2 with TRBJ2-7; TRBD1 aligns across 8 bases. Germline V CDR1 and CDR2: SGHAT, FQNNGV. V trimming: 3 bases; J trimming: 0 bases; junction bases outside the gene matches: 1. The CDR3 extends over 14 amino acids. Written as DNA, the CDR3 is TGTGCCAGCAGCTTTGGACAGGGCTCCTACGAGCAGTACTTC. This codes for CASSFGQGSYEQYF. Supplemented by reference TRBV11-2 and TRBJ2-7, the full variable domain reads EAGVAQSPRYKIIEKRQSVAFWCNPISGHATLYWYQQILGQGPKLLIQFQNNGVVDDSQLPKDRFSAERLKGVDSTLKIQPAKLEDSAVYLCASSFGQGSYEQYFGPGTRLTVT.

The chain recombines TRBV7-2 with TRBJ2-7, with 10 nucleotides matching TRBD2. This CDR3 contains 15 residues. V trimming: 1 base; J trimming: 6 bases; junction bases outside the gene matches: 6. CDR1 is SGHTA and CDR2 is FQGNSA in the germline V gene. The CDR3 loop reads CASSLERAGGREQYF. CDR3 nucleotide sequence: TGTGCCAGCAGCTTAGAGCGAGCGGGAGGGCGCGAGCAGTACTTC.

This clone is a singleton in its sample. V and J are TRBV7-7 and TRBJ2-3, with 10 positions matching TRBD2. CDR3 size: 15 residues. Germline V gene sequence: CDR1 SSHAT, CDR2 FNYEAQ (reference sequence). The V and J ends lost 5 bases and 1 base, in that order; junction bases with no gene match: 3. The CDR3 here is CASSAGTSGTDTQYF. For the CDR3, the DNA is TGTGCCAGCAGCGCCGGGACTAGCGGCACAGATACGCAGTATTTT.